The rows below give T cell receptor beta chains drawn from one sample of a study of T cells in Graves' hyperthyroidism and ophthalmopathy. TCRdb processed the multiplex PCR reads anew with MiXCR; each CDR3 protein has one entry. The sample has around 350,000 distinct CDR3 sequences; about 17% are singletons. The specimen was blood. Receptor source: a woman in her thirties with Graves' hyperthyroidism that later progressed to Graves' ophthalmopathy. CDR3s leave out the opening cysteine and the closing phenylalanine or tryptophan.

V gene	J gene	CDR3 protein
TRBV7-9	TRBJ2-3	ASSLTVGLTDTQY
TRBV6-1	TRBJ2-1	ASEGYNEQF
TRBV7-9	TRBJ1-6	ASSSTLDNSPLH
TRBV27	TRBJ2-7	ASSLTSGRSYEQY
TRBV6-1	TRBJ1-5	ASSELINSNQPQH
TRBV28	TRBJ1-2	ASSLRLNGYT
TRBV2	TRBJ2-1	ASSDERASGLPDNEQF
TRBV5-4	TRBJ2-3	ASSLAQGNTDTQY
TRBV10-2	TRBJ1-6	ASNPDRGHSPLH
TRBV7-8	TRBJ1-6	ASSLDGVANNSPLH
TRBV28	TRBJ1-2	ASSRQLSYGYT
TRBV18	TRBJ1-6	ASSPTGPSSYNSPLH
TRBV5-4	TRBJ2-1	ASSLQRGNEQF
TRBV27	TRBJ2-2	ASSYLPGIGNTGELF
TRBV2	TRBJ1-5	DSVGQEGQPQH
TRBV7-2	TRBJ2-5	ASSLWGGGKETQY
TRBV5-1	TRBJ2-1	ASSSPGTSGMYEQF
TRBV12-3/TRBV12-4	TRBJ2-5	ASSSATTGSY
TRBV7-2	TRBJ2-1	ASSFRATQVYGYNEQF
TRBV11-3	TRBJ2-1	ASSGGGRLGNEQF
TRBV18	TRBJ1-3	ASSPTGTTGNTIY
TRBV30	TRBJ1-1	AWSVGGFMNTEAF
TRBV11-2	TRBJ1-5	ASSLRADSNQPQH
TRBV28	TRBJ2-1	ASSFGGTGENEQF
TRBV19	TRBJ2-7	ASSISGTTYEQY
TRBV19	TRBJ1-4	ASSIRGKEKLF
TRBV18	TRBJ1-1	ASSPAGSSGMNTEAF
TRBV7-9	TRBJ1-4	ASSQTGTSGGTNEKLF
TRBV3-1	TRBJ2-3	ASSQDLGADLGADTQY
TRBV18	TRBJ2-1	ASSLLANSYNEQF
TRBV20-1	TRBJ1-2	SAPKGHISYGYT
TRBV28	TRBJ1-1	AAYSYMNTEAF
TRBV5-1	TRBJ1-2	ASSLLTQTGGYT
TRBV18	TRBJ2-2	ASSPARGANTGELF
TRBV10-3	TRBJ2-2	AISEATSGRINTGELF
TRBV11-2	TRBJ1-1	ASSSRTGNTEAF
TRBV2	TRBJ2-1	AGRGLAGTFEQF